The T cell receptor (beta chain) described here comes from a study of T cells in Graves' hyperthyroidism and ophthalmopathy. Study-wide results and caveats: Most expanded thyroid clonotypes above 0.001 also appeared in blood.

Ophthalmopathy patients showed a Clinical Activity Score of at least 3, NOSPECS grade of at least 4 and duration under 3 months. Out of approximately 9.9 ml of fresh peripheral blood came the PBMCs. The source material, RNA transcripts, was used to amplify TCR beta CDR3 regions. In the first-round RT-PCR of the TCR CDR3, the HTBI primer set was used. MiXCR, applied by TCRdb to the multiplex PCR reads, yields one record per CDR3 protein. The sample lists hundreds of thousands of distinct CDR3 sequences; roughly 20% were seen once. The CDR3 covers 16 residues. Looked up from germline, CDR1 is SGHAT and CDR2 is FQNNGV. The V gene lost 0 bases and the J gene lost 8 bases, with 20 bases spanning the gap. This clonotype was picked up many times. Its antigen is unknown.

The clonotype was recovered from a young man with Graves' ophthalmopathy. J is TRBJ2-7 and V is TRBV11-2; no clear D. Input material: blood. The CDR3 loop is CASSLDRVRFFVKQYF. The DNA for the CDR3 is TGTGCCAGCAGCTTAGATCGAGTGAGGTTTTTTGTAAAGCAGTACTTC.